This T cell receptor beta chain was recorded in a study of response to subunit inactivated influenza vaccine. This clonotype showed up many times. The CDR3 has 11 residues. Per germline, CDR1 SEHNR and CDR2 FQNEAQ (reference sequence). The V end was cut by 7 bases, the J end by 14 bases, with 16 bases between. TCRdb redid the calling of the RT-PCR reads with MiXCR, one entry per CDR3 protein. The sample includes around 580,000 distinct CDR3 sequences, 14% of them seen just once. This chain uses TRBV7-9 with TRBJ2-3; D may match TRBD1 or TRBD2 (5 bases each). The TCR comes from a man aged 45-60 years who received an inactivated influenza vaccine. The material was PBMCs from blood, obtained about 11 days after vaccination. CDR3 sequence reads: CASTAIWDLYF. CDR3 nucleotide sequence: TGTGCCAGCACCGCGATCTGGGACCTGTATTTT.